The 22 T cell receptor beta chains below were found in one sample sequenced in a study of OX40 agonist ivuxolimab in advanced cancers. The data were produced by immunoSEQ multiplex PCR, yet TCRdb's version contains in-frame clones alone and is incomplete. The sample holds 35,000 to 45,000 clones, 70% to 85% seen once. This sample comprised CD4+ or CD8+ T cells sorted from blood, obtained in a trial of the OX40 agonist ivuxolimab. Receptors originate from an adult with an advanced solid tumor such as melanoma, head and neck, liver or kidney cancer.

In this sample, this clone turned up once. The chain links TRBV9 to TRBJ1-5; no clear D gene. Between the trimmed V and J ends, which lost 4 bases and 0 bases, there was a span of 11 bases. The CDR3 totals 15 residues. Per germline, CDR1 SGDLS and CDR2 YYNGEE. CDR3 amino acids: CASSPGDLSNQPQHF. As DNA, the CDR3 is TGTGCCAGCAGCCCCGGGGATCTTAGCAATCAGCCCCAGCATTTT.

This rearrangement joins TRBV27 to TRBJ2-2; a possible D gene is TRBD2 (5 bases). Germline lookup yields CDR1 MNHEY and CDR2 SMNVEV (reference sequence). V dropped 7 bases and J dropped 0 bases, with 15 bases sitting between them. The CDR3 spans 16 residues. The DNA of the CDR3 is TGTGCCAGCACCCCCGAGCTAGCTCCGAACACCGGGGAGCTGTTTTTT. Protein sequence: CASTPELAPNTGELFF.

The rearrangement uses TRBV19 and TRBJ2-3; 8 bases match TRBD1. The CDR3 consists of 15 residues. J lost 1 base, V lost 1 base, and 1 base had no gene match. Germline V gene sequence: CDR1 LNHDA, CDR2 SQIVND (reference sequence). The CDR3 DNA reads as TGTGCCAGTAGTATAGGGGGACAGGGCACAGATACGCAGTATTTT. Translated, it gives CASSIGGQGTDTQYF. Filled out from reference TRBV19 and TRBJ2-3, the complete variable domain reads DGGITQSPKYLFRKEGQNVTLSCEQNLNHDAMYWYRQDPGQGLRLIYYSQIVNDFQKGDIAEGYSVSREKKESFPLTVTSAQKNPTAFYLCASSIGGQGTDTQYFGPGTRLTVL.

The chain carries TRBV7-3 and TRBJ2-7; TRBD1 matches 8 bases. The CDR3 is made up of 12 amino acids. V was clipped by 5 bases and J by 6 bases; unmatched bases: 3. Germline loops: CDR1 SGHTA, CDR2 FQGTGA. The CDR3 bases are TGTGCCAGCAGCCCGGACAGGGTCGAGCAGTACTTC. It is translated as CASSPDRVEQYF.

As DNA, the CDR3 is TGTGCCAGCAGCGACAGGGGCACTGAAGCTTTCTTT. Translation gives CASSDRGTEAFF. The genes are TRBV6-5 and TRBJ1-1, with TRBD1 matching over 8 bases. Germline V gene lookup returns CDR1 MNHEY and CDR2 SVGAGI. Trimming cost V 6 bases and J 4 bases; bases outside gene matches: 1. This CDR3 contains 12 residues.

This chain uses TRBV28 with TRBJ2-7, with 13 bases aligning to TRBD2. Germline CDR1 is MDHEN and CDR2 is SYDVKM. The CDR3 consists of 16 residues. The V and J ends lost 5 bases and 3 bases, in that order; junction bases with no gene match: 7. The DNA of the CDR3 is TGTGCCAGCAGTAAGGGACTAGCGGGACAGTACTACGAGCAGTACTTC. As protein: CASSKGLAGQYYEQYF.

This clone showed up just a few times. One junction end disagrees with the germline gene, perhaps due to a read error. This chain joins TRBV7-7 and TRBJ2-2, with unresolved D. The germline gives CDR1 SSHAT, CDR2 FNYEAQ (reference sequence). The CDR3 totals 13 residues. The chain's CDR3 is CASSFWSSGELFF. DNA for the CDR3: TGTGCTAGCAGCTTCTGGTCGTCCGGGGAGCTGTTTTTT.

This chain joins TRBV10-3 and TRBJ2-5; D may correspond to TRBD1 or TRBD2 (5 bases each). CDR1 and CDR2 (germline): ENHRY, SYGVKD. The CDR3 contains 13 residues. V gave up 6 bases and J gave up 2 bases, with 10 bases separating them. In nucleotides, the CDR3 is TGTGCCATCAGGGGACCTACTCAAGAGACCCAGTACTTC. It codes for CAIRGPTQETQYF.

V usage is TRBV28 and J usage is TRBJ2-1, with TRBD2 matching over 10 bases. The ends lost 6 bases at V and 9 bases at J; junction bases unmatched: 17. CDR3 length equals 17 residues. The germline V gene has CDR1 MDHEN and CDR2 SYDVKM. In DNA form, the CDR3 reads TGTGCCAGCAGCCCCGGGCTAGCGGGAGCGCTCCCGGGTGAGCAGTTCTTC. Its protein product is CASSPGLAGALPGEQFF.

The V gene is TRBV6-6, the J gene TRBJ2-5; D is unresolved. V lost 0 bases, J lost 2 bases, and 4 bases lay in between. There are 13 residues in the CDR3. Per germline, CDR1 MNHNY and CDR2 SVGAGI (reference sequence). The CDR3 sequence: CASSYSVQETQYF. The CDR3 DNA is TGTGCCAGCAGTTACTCGGTTCAAGAGACCCAGTACTTC.

The chain combines TRBV18 with TRBJ2-7; D is perhaps TRBD2 (5 bases). The CDR3 contains 12 residues. The ends were cut back, 5 bases at V and 6 bases at J, with 11 bases in the middle. CDR1 KGHSH and CDR2 LQKENI come from the germline V gene. The CDR3 DNA reads TGTGCCAGCTCAACTCGGGGTACCGAGCAGTACTTC. Translated: CASSTRGTEQYF.

This sequence joins TRBV4-1 and TRBJ2-7, with D possibly being TRBD1 (5 bases). V was pared by 1 base and J by 7 bases, with 14 bases between. Per the germline V gene, CDR1 is MGHRA and CDR2 is YSYEKL. The CDR3 consists of 14 residues. The CDR3 loop reads CASSQGQSDLEQYF. The CDR3 DNA reads as TGCGCCAGCAGCCAAGGACAGTCGGACCTGGAGCAGTACTTC.

The V call is TRBV9, the J call TRBJ2-1; a possible D gene is TRBD1 (6 bases). The length of the CDR3 is 17 residues. V shed 0 bases and J shed 2 bases, with 15 bases lying between them. Germline loops: CDR1 SGDLS, CDR2 YYNGEE. In DNA, the CDR3 is TGTGCCAGCAGCGTAGGAGCCACAGGGTTTACCTACAATGAGCAGTTCTTC. Its translation: CASSVGATGFTYNEQFF.

The chain combines TRBV21-1 with TRBJ2-3; the listed D gene, TRBD2, was not tested against the DNA. TRBV21-1 is tagged as a pseudogene. The CDR3 is 20 residues long. The CDR3 sequence: CASSKEDETSGAYSTDTQYF. CDR3 nucleotide sequence: TGTGCCAGCAGCAAAGAGGATGAGACTAGCGGGGCCTATAGCACAGATACGCAGTATTTT.

This clone was recorded many times. This chain links TRBV19 with TRBJ2-7, with 8 bases fitting TRBD1. Germline values: CDR1 LNHDA, CDR2 SQIVND (reference sequence). The CDR3 spans 14 residues. V gave up 8 bases and J gave up 5 bases; unmatched junction bases: 11. The CDR3 DNA follows: TGTGCCAGTTCGACAGGGGACCCTTACGACGAGCAGTACTTC. It codes for CASSTGDPYDEQYF.

The rearrangement uses TRBV5-4 and TRBJ2-1, with TRBD2 matching 7 bases. CDR1 and CDR2 (germline): SGHNT, YYREEE (reference sequence). V gave up 3 bases and J gave up 8 bases; unmatched junction bases: 5. The CDR3 covers 13 residues. The DNA for the CDR3 is TGTGCCAGCAGCTCGGGGGGAGGCGATGAGCAGTTCTTC. The encoded protein is CASSSGGGDEQFF.

The V and J genes are TRBV4-1 and TRBJ1-5; no reliable D call. The CDR3 spans 15 residues. The germline gives CDR1 MGHRA, CDR2 YSYEKL. V gave up 0 bases and J gave up 3 bases, with 9 bases separating them. CDR3 sequence reads: CASSQDGQVNQPQHF. CDR3 in DNA: TGCGCCAGCAGCCAAGATGGGCAGGTCAATCAGCCCCAGCATTTT.

The CDR3 sequence is CASSLSASSYSYEQYF. As DNA, the CDR3 is TGTGCCAGCAGTTTATCGGCTAGCTCCTACTCCTACGAGCAGTACTTC. This chain links TRBV27 with TRBJ2-5; D may be TRBD2 (5 bases). The DNA matches TRBJ2-7 better at its end, which makes the J call doubtful. Germline V CDR1 and CDR2: MNHEY, SMNVEV (reference sequence). This CDR3 contains 16 residues.

CDR3 DNA: TGTGCCAGCCCAGATAACAATGGGCTTATGAACACTGAAGCTTTCTTT. Translated: CASPDNNGLMNTEAFF. V and J are TRBV28 and TRBJ1-1; D call uncertain. The ends were cut back, 8 bases at V and 0 bases at J, with 19 bases in the middle. The CDR3 spans 16 residues. CDR1 is MDHEN, CDR2 SYDVKM, per germline.

About this clone itself: At one of its ends the junction is not consistent with the germline gene, which may arise from a read error. The chain uses TRBV7-9 and TRBJ2-1, with D tentatively TRBD2 (6 bases). The germline V gene encodes CDR1 SEHNR and CDR2 FQNEAQ (reference sequence). This CDR3 region has 14 residues. CDR3 DNA: TGTGCCAGCACCTTAGAGTTTAGCGGCAATGAGCAGTTCTTC. This gives the protein CASTLEFSGNEQFF.

The V call is TRBV7-3, the J call TRBJ2-5; D uncertain. Between the trimmed V and J ends, which lost 3 bases and 0 bases, there was a span of 11 bases. This CDR3 is 15 amino acids long. Germline V CDR1 and CDR2: SGHTA, FQGTGA. CDR3 residues: CASSFRVGYQETQYF. DNA for the CDR3: TGTGCCAGCAGCTTCCGGGTCGGGTACCAAGAGACCCAGTACTTC.

The chain links TRBV11-3 to TRBJ2-7, with D maybe TRBD1 (5 bases). This CDR3 region has 12 residues. Per the germline V gene, CDR1 is SGHNT and CDR2 is YENEEA. V was cut by 0 bases and J by 9 bases, with 9 bases left in between. The CDR3: CASSLDRVGQYF. The CDR3 region has the DNA TGTGCCAGCAGCTTAGACAGGGTTGGGCAGTACTTC. Combining the CDR3 with reference TRBV11-3 and TRBJ2-7 gives the whole variable domain EAGVVQSPRYKIIEKKQPVAFWCNPISGHNTLYWYLQNLGQGPELLIRYENEEAVDDSQLPKDRFSAERLKGVDSTLKIQPAELGDSAVYLCASSLDRVGQYFGPGTRLTVT.